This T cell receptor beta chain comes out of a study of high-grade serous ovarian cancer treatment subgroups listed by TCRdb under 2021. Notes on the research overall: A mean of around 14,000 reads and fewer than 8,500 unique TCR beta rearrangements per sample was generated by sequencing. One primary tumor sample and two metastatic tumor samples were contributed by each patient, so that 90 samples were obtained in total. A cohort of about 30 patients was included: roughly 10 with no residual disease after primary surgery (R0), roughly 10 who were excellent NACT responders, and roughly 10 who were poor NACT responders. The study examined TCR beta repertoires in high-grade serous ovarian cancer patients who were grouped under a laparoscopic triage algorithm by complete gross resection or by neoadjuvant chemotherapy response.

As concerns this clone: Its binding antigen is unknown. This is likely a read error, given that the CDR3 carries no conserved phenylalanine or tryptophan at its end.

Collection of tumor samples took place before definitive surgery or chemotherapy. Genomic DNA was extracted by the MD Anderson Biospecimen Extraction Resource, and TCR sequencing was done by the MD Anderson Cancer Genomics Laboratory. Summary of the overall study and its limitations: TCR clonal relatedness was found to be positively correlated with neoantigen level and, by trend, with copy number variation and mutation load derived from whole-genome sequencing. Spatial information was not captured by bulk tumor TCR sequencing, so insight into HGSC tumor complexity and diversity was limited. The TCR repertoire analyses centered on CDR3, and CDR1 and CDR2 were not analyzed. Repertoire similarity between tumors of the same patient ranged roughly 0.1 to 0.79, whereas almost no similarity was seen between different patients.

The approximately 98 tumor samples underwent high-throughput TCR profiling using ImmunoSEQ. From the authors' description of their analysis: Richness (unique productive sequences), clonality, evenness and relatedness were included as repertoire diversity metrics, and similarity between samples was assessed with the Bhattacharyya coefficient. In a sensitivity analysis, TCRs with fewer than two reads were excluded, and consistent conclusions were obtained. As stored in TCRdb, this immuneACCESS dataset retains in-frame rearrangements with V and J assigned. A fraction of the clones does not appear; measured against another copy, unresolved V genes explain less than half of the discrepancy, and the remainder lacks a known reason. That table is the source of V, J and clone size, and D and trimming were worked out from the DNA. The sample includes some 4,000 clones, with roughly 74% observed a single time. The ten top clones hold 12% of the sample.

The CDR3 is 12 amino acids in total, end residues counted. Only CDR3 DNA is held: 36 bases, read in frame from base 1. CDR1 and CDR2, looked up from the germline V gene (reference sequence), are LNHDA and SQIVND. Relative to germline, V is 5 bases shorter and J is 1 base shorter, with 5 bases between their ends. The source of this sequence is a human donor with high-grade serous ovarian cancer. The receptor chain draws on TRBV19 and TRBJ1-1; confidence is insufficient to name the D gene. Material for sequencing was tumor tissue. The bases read TGTGCCAGTAGTTCCAGGAACACTGAAGCTTTCCTT. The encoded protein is CASSSRNTEAFL.